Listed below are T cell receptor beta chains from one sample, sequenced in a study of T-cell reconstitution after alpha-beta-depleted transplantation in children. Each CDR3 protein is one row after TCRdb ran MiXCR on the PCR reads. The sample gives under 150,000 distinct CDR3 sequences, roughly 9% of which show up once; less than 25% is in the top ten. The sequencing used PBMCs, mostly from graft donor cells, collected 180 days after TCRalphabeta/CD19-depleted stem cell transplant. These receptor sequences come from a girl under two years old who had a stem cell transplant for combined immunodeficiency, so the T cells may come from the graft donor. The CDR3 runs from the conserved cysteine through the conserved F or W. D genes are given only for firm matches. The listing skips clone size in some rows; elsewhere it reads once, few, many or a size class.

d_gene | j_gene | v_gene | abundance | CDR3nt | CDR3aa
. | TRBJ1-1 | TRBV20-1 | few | TGCAGTGCTAGAGACGGGGGAAAGGGTGAAGCTTTCTTT | CSARDGGKGEAFF
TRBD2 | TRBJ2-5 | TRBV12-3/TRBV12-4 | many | TGTGCCAGCAAACTAGCGGGGGGTTTTGGAGAGACCCAGTACTTC | CASKLAGGFGETQYF
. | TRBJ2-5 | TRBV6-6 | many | TGTGCCAGCAGTGGACAGTTCCAAGAGACCCAGTACTTC | CASSGQFQETQYF
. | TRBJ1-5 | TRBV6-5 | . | TGTGCCAGCAGTTATCCGGCAGGGATTAGCAATCAGCCCCAGCATTTT | CASSYPAGISNQPQHF
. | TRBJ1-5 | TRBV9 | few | TGTGCCAGCAGCGTTGCCGGGGATAGGGCTCAGCCCCAGCATTTT | CASSVAGDRAQPQHF
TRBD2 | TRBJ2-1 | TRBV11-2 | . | TGTGCCAGCAGCTCCTACGGTAGGCTAGCGGGCCCCTACAATGAGCAGTTCTTC | CASSSYGRLAGPYNEQFF
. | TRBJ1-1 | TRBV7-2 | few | TGTGCCAGCAACATTGAGGGGGACACTGAAGCTTTCTTT | CASNIEGDTEAFF
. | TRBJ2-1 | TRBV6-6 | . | TGTGCCAGCAGTTACTCGATATCCGGGGGGCAGTTCTTC | CASSYSISGGQFF
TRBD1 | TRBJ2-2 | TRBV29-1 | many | TGCAGCGCCCGGACAGGGGCTTACGCCGGGGAGCTGTTTTTT | CSARTGAYAGELFF
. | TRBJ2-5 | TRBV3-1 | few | TGTGCCAGCAGCCACATGGCTATTCAAGAGACCCAGTACTTC | CASSHMAIQETQYF
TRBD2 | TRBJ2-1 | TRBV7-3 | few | TGTGCCAGCAGCCCTTTCGGGGGTAGCGGGAGGGCCCAAGGTGAGCAGTTCTTC | CASSPFGGSGRAQGEQFF
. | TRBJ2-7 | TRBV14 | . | TGTGCCAGCAGCCCCTTGGACAGCCCCTACGAGCAGTACTTC | CASSPLDSPYEQYF
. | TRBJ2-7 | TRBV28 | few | TGTGCCACCCTCCGACAGGGAGGGACCTACGAGCAGTACTTC | CATLRQGGTYEQYF
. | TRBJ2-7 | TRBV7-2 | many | TGTGCCAGCAGCTTAGGGGGGTTAGCCTACGAGCAGTACTTC | CASSLGGLAYEQYF
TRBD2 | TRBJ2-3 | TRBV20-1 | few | TGCAGTGCTAGTCGAGCTACTAGCGGGAGCACAGATACGCAGTATTTT | CSASRATSGSTDTQYF
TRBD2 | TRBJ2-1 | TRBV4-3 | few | TGCGCCAGCAGCCAAGATGGGGGGAGGGGCAATGAGCAGTTCTTC | CASSQDGGRGNEQFF
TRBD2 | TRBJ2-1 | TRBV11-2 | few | TGTGCCAGCAGCTTAGATAGCGGGGGGGCATACAATGAGCAGTTCTTC | CASSLDSGGAYNEQFF
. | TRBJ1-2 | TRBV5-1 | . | TGCGCCAGCAGCTTGGACGGGAACTATGGCTACACCTTC | CASSLDGNYGYTF
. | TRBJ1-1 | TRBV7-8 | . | TGTGCCAGCAGCCCTAGGCTTGGGGAAAGTATGGCTTTCTTT | CASSPRLGESMAFF
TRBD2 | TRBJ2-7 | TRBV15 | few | TGTGCCACCAGCGCCACCGGGACTAGCGCCTACGAGCAGTACTTC | CATSATGTSAYEQYF
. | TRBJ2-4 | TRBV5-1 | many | TGCGCCAGCAGCTATGACCTAGCCAAAAACATTCAGTACTTC | CASSYDLAKNIQYF
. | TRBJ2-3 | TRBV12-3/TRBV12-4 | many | TGTGCCAGCAGTCAGACTGCTAGCACAGATACGCAGTATTTT | CASSQTASTDTQYF
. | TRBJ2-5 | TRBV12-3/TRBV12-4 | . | TGTGCCAGCATCCATGGGCGAGTCCAGCCCAAAGAGACCCAGTACTTC | CASIHGRVQPKETQYF
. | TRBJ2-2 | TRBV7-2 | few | TGTGCCAGCAGCTTTGGGGACAAGAGGGGCGCCGGGGAGCTGTTTTTT | CASSFGDKRGAGELFF
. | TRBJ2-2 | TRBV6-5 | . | TGTGCCAGCAGTTATTTACAGGACGCCTCCGGGGAGCTGTTTTTT | CASSYLQDASGELFF
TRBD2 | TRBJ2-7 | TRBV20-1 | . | TGCAGTGCCGAGCGGGAGGGATACGAGCAGTACTTC | CSAEREGYEQYF
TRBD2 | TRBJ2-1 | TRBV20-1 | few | TGCAGTGCGCTAGCGGGGGGCCAGGAGGATGAGCAGTTCTTC | CSALAGGQEDEQFF
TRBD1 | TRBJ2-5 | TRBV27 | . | TGTGCCAGCGGGTGGGACAGACAAGAGACCCAGTACTTC | CASGWDRQETQYF
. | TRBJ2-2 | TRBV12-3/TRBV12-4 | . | TGTGCCAGCACTATATTTCTAGGAAACACTGGGGAGCTGTTTTTT | CASTIFLGNTGELFF
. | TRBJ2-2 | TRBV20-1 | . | TGCAGTGCTAGCCCCGACAGCACCGGGGAGCTGTTTTTT | CSASPDSTGELFF
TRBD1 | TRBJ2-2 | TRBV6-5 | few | TGTGCCAGCAGTTACCCTGGGACAGGGCAAAACACCGGGGAGCTGTTTTTT | CASSYPGTGQNTGELFF
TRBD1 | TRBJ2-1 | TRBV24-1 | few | TGTGCCACCAGTGATGCAACTACAGGGGGAGGGCAGTTCTTC | CATSDATTGGGQFF
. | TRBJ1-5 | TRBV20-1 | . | TGCAGTGCTAGAGAGCCGACAAATAGCAATCAGCCCCAGCATTTT | CSAREPTNSNQPQHF
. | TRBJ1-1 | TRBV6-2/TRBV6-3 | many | TGTGCCAGCAGCGTCGGGACCATTTCTTTAAACACTGAAGCTTTCTTT | CASSVGTISLNTEAFF
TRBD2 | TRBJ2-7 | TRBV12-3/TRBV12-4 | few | TGTGCCAGCAGTCCGGGACTAGCGGGAGGCCCCTCCTACGAGCAGTACTTC | CASSPGLAGGPSYEQYF
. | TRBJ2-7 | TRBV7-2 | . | TGTGCCAGCAGCTTAGTGCTCGGAGGGCAGTACTTC | CASSLVLGGQYF
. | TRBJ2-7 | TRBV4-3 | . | TGCGCCAGCAGCCGGGGCACTGGGGGGTGGGAGCAGTACTTC | CASSRGTGGWEQYF
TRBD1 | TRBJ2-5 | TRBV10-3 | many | TGTGCCATCGGAGGACCTGGGACAGGGCAAGAGACCCAGTACTTC | CAIGGPGTGQETQYF
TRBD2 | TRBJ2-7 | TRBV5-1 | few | TGCGCCAGCAGCTTGGAGGGGACTACAACCTACGAGCAGTACTTC | CASSLEGTTTYEQYF
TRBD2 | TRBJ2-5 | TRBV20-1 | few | TGCGGCGGGGGGCCTGGAGAGACCCAGTACTTC | CGGGPGETQYF
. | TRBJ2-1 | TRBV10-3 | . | TGTGCCATCAGTGAGTCCTCCACCCGGTCCCGTGGGTATGAGCAGTTCTTC | CAISESSTRSRGYEQFF
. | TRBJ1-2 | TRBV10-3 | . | TGTGCCATCAGTGAGAAAATGGAGACAGCGGGGGAAACTAACTATGGCTACACCTTC | CAISEKMETAGETNYGYTF
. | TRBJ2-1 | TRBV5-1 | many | TGCGCCAGCAGCTTGGAACTATCCTCTCACAATGAGCAGTTCTTC | CASSLELSSHNEQFF
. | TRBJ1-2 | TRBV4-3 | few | TGCGCCAGCAGCCAAGTAGGGGGGACTAACACCTTC | CASSQVGGTNTF
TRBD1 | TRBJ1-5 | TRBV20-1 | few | TGCAGTGCTAAGGGACAGGGGGTAAATCAGCCCCAGCATTTT | CSAKGQGVNQPQHF
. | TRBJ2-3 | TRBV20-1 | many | TGCAGTGCCCGTGGTTGGGGTACGACAGATACGCAGTATTTT | CSARGWGTTDTQYF
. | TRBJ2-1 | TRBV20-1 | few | TGCAGTGCTAGAGGACCCAGCTCCTACAATGAGCAGTTCTTC | CSARGPSSYNEQFF
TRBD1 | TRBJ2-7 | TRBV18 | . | TGTGCCAGCTCAGCCCCGGGACAGGGGTTGCACGAGCAGTACTTC | CASSAPGQGLHEQYF
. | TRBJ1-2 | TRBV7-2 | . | TGTGCCAGCAGCCTTTCCGGGGTGGCGCGAGGGTTTGGCTACACCTTC | CASSLSGVARGFGYTF
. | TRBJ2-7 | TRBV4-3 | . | TGCGCCAGCAGCCAAGATGGTGGAGGCGCCTACGAGCAGTACTTC | CASSQDGGGAYEQYF
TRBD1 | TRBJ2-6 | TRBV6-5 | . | TGTGCCAGCAGCCCGACAGGGGGGCCTTCTGGGGCCAACGTCCTGACTTTC | CASSPTGGPSGANVLTF